Listed here are 17 T cell receptor beta chains from one sample, sequenced in a study of T cell changes during pregnancy in multiple sclerosis. TCRdb keeps only in-frame clones here, not all; method: immunoSEQ multiplex PCR. This sample has roughly 29,000 clones, with roughly 91% found just once. Sample: CD4+ T cells from peripheral blood mononuclear cells, taken after pregnancy. The receptors here all came from a female donor with multiple sclerosis, enrolled in a pregnancy study.

V gene TRBV29-1 combines with J gene TRBJ1-3; no clear D gene. Germline values: CDR1 SQVTM, CDR2 ANQGSEA. Trimming stripped 3 bases from V and 7 bases from J, with 10 bases between. The CDR3 totals 12 residues. The CDR3 spells CSVETPANTIYF. CDR3 DNA sequence: TGCAGCGTTGAGACACCCGCCAACACCATATATTTT. The whole variable domain, remainder taken from reference TRBV29-1 and TRBJ1-3, is SAVISQKPSRDICQRGTSLTIQCQVDSQVTMMFWYRQQPGQSLTLIATANQGSEATYESGFVIDKFPISRPNLTFSTLTVSNMSPEDSSIYLCSVETPANTIYFGEGSWLTVV.

The J gene is TRBJ1-2, the V gene TRBV29-1; D gene unclear. Trimming took off 1 base at V and 6 bases at J, with 12 bases between the two ends. CDR1 is SQVTM and CDR2 is ANQGSEA in the germline V gene. This CDR3 contains 13 residues. Written as DNA, the CDR3 is TGCAGCGTTGAAGCCAGGTGGGGAGATGGCTACACCTTC. Translation: CSVEARWGDGYTF. Full variable domain (missing parts from reference TRBV29-1 and TRBJ1-2): SAVISQKPSRDICQRGTSLTIQCQVDSQVTMMFWYRQQPGQSLTLIATANQGSEATYESGFVIDKFPISRPNLTFSTLTVSNMSPEDSSIYLCSVEARWGDGYTFGSGTRLTVV.

The V call is TRBV7-9, the J call TRBJ2-2, with D unresolved. CDR1 SEHNR and CDR2 FQNEAQ come from the germline V gene (reference sequence). The CDR3 runs 12 residues. V lost 3 bases, J lost 7 bases, and 6 bases lay in between. The CDR3 nucleotides are TGTGCCAGCAGCTTCGGGTTCGGGGAGCTGTTTTTT. It codes for CASSFGFGELFF.

This clone was counted once. The chain couples TRBV7-2 to TRBJ2-1, with 9 bases identical to TRBD2. The CDR3 contains 15 residues. J gave up 10 bases and V 1 base, and 8 bases lay outside the gene matches. The V gene's germline CDR1 is SGHTA and CDR2 FQGNSA. CDR3 sequence reads: CASSLGGGAGREQFF. As DNA, the CDR3 is TGTGCCAGCAGCTTAGGCGGGGGGGCGGGACGGGAGCAGTTCTTC. Based on the CDR3 plus reference TRBV7-2 and TRBJ2-1, the full variable domain is GAGVSQSPSNKVTEKGKDVELRCDPISGHTALYWYRQSLGQGLEFLIYFQGNSAPDKSGLPSDRFSAERTGGSVSTLTIQRTQQEDSAVYLCASSLGGGAGREQFFGPGTRLTVL.

The chain recombines TRBV27 with TRBJ2-1; D is unresolved. The V and J ends lost 2 bases and 0 bases respectively, with 14 bases between them. From germline, CDR1 is MNHEY and CDR2 SMNVEV (reference sequence). This CDR3 has 17 residues. CDR3 bases: TGTGCCAGCAGTTTAGCGAGGTCGATTGACTCCTACAATGAGCAGTTCTTC. It yields the protein CASSLARSIDSYNEQFF.

V gene TRBV27 combines with J gene TRBJ2-7; TRBD1 aligns across 8 bases. Losses at the gene ends were 5 bases for V and 2 bases for J; bases not matched to a gene: 14. Germline V CDR1 and CDR2: MNHEY, SMNVEV (reference sequence). CDR3 length equals 17 residues. CDR3 nucleotide sequence: TGTGCCAGCAGTCGCCGTCTGGGGACAGGTGGAACCTACGAGCAGTACTTC. Protein product: CASSRRLGTGGTYEQYF.

This chain joins TRBV27 and TRBJ1-2, with a possible D match to TRBD1 (5 bases). CDR1 is MNHEY, CDR2 SMNVEV, per germline (reference sequence). CDR3 length equals 15 residues. Trimming took off 4 bases at V and 7 bases at J, with 19 bases between the two ends. The CDR3 protein is CASSSIPQGGTGYTF. Written as DNA, the CDR3 is TGTGCCAGCAGTTCGATTCCCCAGGGAGGGACTGGCTACACCTTC.

The chain couples TRBV6-5 to TRBJ2-7; 7 bases align to TRBD2. Germline CDR1 is MNHEY and CDR2 is SVGAGI. V dropped 7 bases and J dropped 3; count of bases not matched to a gene: 9. The CDR3 is made up of 14 amino acids. CDR3: CASTRDGGNYEQYF. The CDR3 DNA follows: TGTGCCAGCACCCGGGACGGGGGGAACTACGAGCAGTACTTC.

The V call is TRBV18, the J call TRBJ1-6; 9 bases are a match to TRBD1. Germline CDR1 KGHSH, CDR2 LQKENI. The CDR3 totals 14 residues. Unmatched junction bases numbered 0, after V lost 2 bases and J lost 7 bases. CDR3 sequence reads: CASSPGTGNSPLHF. The CDR3 DNA is TGTGCCAGCTCACCAGGGACAGGGAATTCACCCCTCCACTTT.

J is TRBJ2-7 and V is TRBV11-3; 10 bases map to TRBD1. The V gene's germline CDR1 is SGHNT and CDR2 YENEEA. After removal of 5 bases from V and 4 bases from J, the junction contained 8 bases not matched to a gene. This CDR3 is built from 15 residues. For the CDR3, the DNA is TGTGCCAGCAGCCCTTCGGGACAGGGGTCTTACGAGCAGTACTTC. This translates into CASSPSGQGSYEQYF.

The V and J genes are TRBV7-2 and TRBJ1-2; D is unresolved. From germline, CDR1 is SGHTA and CDR2 FQGNSA. V shed 4 bases and J shed 3 bases, with 15 bases lying between them. The CDR3 has 15 residues. The CDR3 DNA reads as TGTGCCAGCAGCTATTCCGCTAGTCATGACTATGGCTACACCTTC. Its translation is CASSYSASHDYGYTF.

The rearrangement joins TRBV6-5 to TRBJ2-1; 9 bases align to TRBD1. Losses at the gene ends were 8 bases for V and 5 bases for J; bases not matched to a gene: 4. Germline CDR1 is MNHEY and CDR2 is SVGAGI. The CDR3 has 13 residues. In nucleotides, the CDR3 is TGTGCCAGCCGGGACAGGGTGAACAATGAGCAGTTCTTC. Translated: CASRDRVNNEQFF.

J is TRBJ2-1 and V is TRBV27; 7 nucleotides align to TRBD2. The J segment lost 9 bases and the V segment lost 3 bases, leaving 11 bases of the junction unmatched. Germline CDR1 reads MNHEY; CDR2 reads SMNVEV (reference sequence). The length of the CDR3 is 15 residues. In DNA form, the CDR3 reads TGTGCCAGCAGTTTCGCCGGGACTATAGTCACTGAGCAGTTCTTC. Amino acid sequence: CASSFAGTIVTEQFF.

This clone turned up a few times. Mismatch with germline at one junction end may stem from a read error. The V and J genes are TRBV29-1 and TRBJ1-3, with D unclear. The CDR3 has 14 amino acids. Germline-derived CDR1 and CDR2 are SQVTM and ANQGSEA. DNA for the CDR3: TGCAGCGTCGAAGACGGTCTCTCTGGAAACACCATATATTTT. Translation gives CSVEDGLSGNTIYF.

The rearrangement links TRBV30 to TRBJ1-2; D ambiguous. Germline-derived CDR1 and CDR2 are GTSNPN and SVGIG (reference sequence). CDR3 length equals 14 residues. The V end was cut by 0 bases, the J end by 6 bases, with 14 bases between. The CDR3: CAWSVLGFRNGYTF. The CDR3 DNA sequence: TGTGCCTGGAGTGTACTAGGCTTCCGGAATGGCTACACCTTC.

V is TRBV18 and J is TRBJ1-5; D remains unclear. Trimming removed 3 bases at V and 1 base at J, with 7 bases between. The CDR3 extends over 14 amino acids. Germline CDR1 is KGHSH and CDR2 is LQKENI. Here the CDR3 DNA reads TGTGCCAGCTCACCGGCGGGGAGCAATCAGCCCCAGCATTTT. Its translation is CASSPAGSNQPQHF.

J is TRBJ2-1 and V is TRBV9; 9 positions match TRBD2. Germline lookup yields CDR1 SGDLS and CDR2 YYNGEE. CDR3 size: 16 residues. V shed 0 bases and J 7 bases; nucleotides not matched to a gene: 8. DNA of the CDR3: TGTGCCAGCAGCGTAGATGGCGGGAGGGCCGCGAATGAGCAGTTCTTC. Amino acid sequence: CASSVDGGRAANEQFF.